This record concerns one T cell receptor beta chain sequence. The antigen is not known. Within the sample, other DNA sequences also encode this same CDR3. Profiling relied on immunoSEQ multiplex PCR, and the TCRdb table lists in-frame clones only, not all of them. The sample records about 1 million clones, about 80% being singletons. The data originate from a study of shared clonotypes between healthy human individuals. Regarding the study as a whole: Few donors restricted represented genetic and exposure-history diversity. Among the subsets, naive ones generally showed larger estimated richness than memory ones.

The sequence was obtained from a man younger than 35 in good health. The specimen sequenced was memory CD4+ T cells sorted from blood. Subset given: CD45RA-negative fraction.

CDR3 sequence reads: CASSLSQGADTQYF. DNA of the CDR3: TGTGCCAGCAGCTTATCACAGGGGGCAGATACGCAGTATTTT. J is TRBJ2-3 and V is TRBV7-9, with 8 bases aligning to TRBD1. The junction had 2 bases not matched to a gene; V was cut back by 2 bases and J by 4 bases. From germline, CDR1 is SEHNR and CDR2 FQNEAQ (reference sequence). The length of the CDR3 is 14 residues.